Shown below are 27 T cell receptor beta chains from a single sample sequenced in a study of Ad26.COV2.S vaccination and SARS-CoV-2 variants (dated by TCRdb to about 2021). Libraries were made using the immunoSEQ multiplex PCR assay. Entries here come from immuneACCESS through TCRdb and include only in-frame sequences with V and J called. Some clones fail to appear in such tables; in the studies checked, an unresolved V gene covers under half of the shortfall, and the cause of the remainder is unknown. The table for this sample lists roughly 250,000 clones; about 83% of them were counted only once. The top ten constitute 2.5% to 3.5% of the sample. Taken with the paper, the label for treatment or condition translates to: some 20 received Ad26.COV2.S at low or high dose, single or two shots; about 5 received placebo; per-sample allocation not given. Repertoires of vaccine and placebo recipients were sequenced from samples taken on day 63 after the first injection.

The sample consisted of peripheral blood, taken in a trial of Ad26.COV2.S vaccine versus placebo. Source of these receptors: a person aged 18-65 years who received the Ad26.COV2.S COVID-19 vaccine or a placebo.

The V call is TRBV9, the J call TRBJ2-2; possible D gene TRBD1, 6 bases. The V and J ends lost 1 base and 4 bases respectively, with 14 bases between them. The CDR3 has 16 amino acids. Germline V gene data show CDR1 as SGDLS and CDR2 as YYNGEE. This chain's CDR3 is CASSVTQQGPTGELFF. CDR3 DNA: TGTGCCAGCAGCGTAACGCAACAGGGACCCACCGGGGAGCTGTTTTTT.

This chain links TRBV6-2 or TRBV6-3 with TRBJ2-7; 7 bases align to TRBD1. CDR1 is MNHEY and CDR2 is SVGEGT in the germline V gene. The CDR3 has 16 residues. The J segment lost 2 bases and the V segment lost 2 bases, leaving 9 bases of the junction unmatched. CDR3: CASSYAQGTSTYEQYF. CDR3 coding DNA: TGTGCCAGCAGTTACGCACAGGGGACCTCTACCTACGAGCAGTACTTC.

The gene calls are TRBV30 and TRBJ2-7; the match to TRBD1 covers 10 bases. The CDR3 totals 15 residues. CDR1 is GTSNPN, CDR2 SVGIG, per germline (reference sequence). V dropped 4 bases and J dropped 3; count of bases not matched to a gene: 9. The CDR3 loop reads CAWTSHRDRGYEQYF. The CDR3 region has the DNA TGTGCCTGGACTAGTCACCGGGACAGGGGCTACGAGCAGTACTTC.

A remark on this clone: One junction end disagrees with the germline gene, perhaps due to a read error. The V and J genes are TRBV11-2 and TRBJ1-5; perhaps TRBD1 as D (6 bases). Per the germline V gene, CDR1 is SGHAT and CDR2 is FQNNGV. The CDR3 has 16 amino acids. CDR3 sequence reads: CASSLEGGLGNQPQHF. The CDR3 bases are TGTGCCAGCAGCCTAGAGGGGGGGCTAGGCAATCAGCCCCAGCATTTT.

Only one count was recorded for this clone. The chain recombines TRBV14 with TRBJ1-2, with TRBD1 as a possible D gene (6 bases). Germline assignment: CDR1 SGHDN and CDR2 FVKESK. CDR3 length: 15 amino acids. Deletions cut 0 bases from V and 5 bases from J, with 13 bases between. As DNA, the CDR3 is TGTGCCAGCAGCCAAGATTTGGGGGCGGTGTATGGCTACACCTTC. Translating it yields CASSQDLGAVYGYTF. Full variable domain (remainder filled in from reference TRBV14 and TRBJ1-2): EAGVTQFPSHSVIEKGQTVTLRCDPISGHDNLYWYRRVMGKEIKFLLHFVKESKQDESGMPNNRFLAERTGGTYSTLKVQPAELEDSGVYFCASSQDLGAVYGYTFGSGTRLTVV.

V and J are TRBV5-5 and TRBJ1-2; the D is unclear. Trimming cost V 6 bases and J 8 bases, with 17 bases left between them. The CDR3 totals 13 residues. The germline CDR1 and CDR2 sequences are SGHKS and YYEKEE (reference sequence). CDR3 in DNA: TGTGCCAGCACCAACTACGGTAATGAGGGCTACACCTTC. It yields the protein CASTNYGNEGYTF.

The V and J genes are TRBV6-5 and TRBJ2-7, with TRBD2 as a possible D gene (5 bases). CDR3 size: 13 residues. Germline CDR1 MNHEY, CDR2 SVGAGI. V was shortened by 6 bases and J by 0 bases, with 9 bases between the two germline ends. CDR3 loop: CASRGADSYEQYF. The CDR3 nucleotides are TGTGCCAGCAGGGGAGCGGACTCCTACGAGCAGTACTTC.

This clone was detected once. The V and J genes are TRBV4-2 and TRBJ1-1, with 9 positions matching TRBD1. J was trimmed by 5 bases and V by 1 base; bases with no gene match: 17. This CDR3 region has 19 residues. The germline gives CDR1 LGHNA, CDR2 YNFKEQ. The CDR3 spells CASSQATAAGTGLGTEAFF. CDR3 nucleotide sequence: TGTGCCAGCAGCCAAGCGACGGCGGCCGGGACAGGGTTGGGGACTGAAGCTTTCTTT.

This rearrangement joins TRBV4-3 to TRBJ1-2; D remains unclear. The CDR3 consists of 17 residues. Germline V lookup: CDR1 LGHNA, CDR2 YSLEER. V lost 5 bases to trimming and J lost 1 base, with 20 bases between them. In nucleotides, the CDR3 is TGCGCCAGCAGCGATCCCGCATATGTCGGGAATAACTATGGCTACACCTTC. Its protein is CASSDPAYVGNNYGYTF.

The V call is TRBV4-3, the J call TRBJ2-3, with 14 bases lining up with TRBD2. J lost 3 bases, V lost 3 bases, and 2 bases had no gene match. The CDR3 loop spans 16 amino acids. Germline V lookup: CDR1 LGHNA, CDR2 YSLEER. For the CDR3, the DNA is TGCGCCAGCAGCCAGGGACTAGCGGGAGTGACAGATACGCAGTATTTT. It is translated as CASSQGLAGVTDTQYF.

The chain has TRBV11-2 and TRBJ1-1; no clear D gene. The V gene lost 5 bases and the J gene lost 0 bases, with 7 bases spanning the gap. Germline lookup yields CDR1 SGHAT and CDR2 FQNNGV. The CDR3 is 13 amino acids. The CDR3 DNA reads as TGTGCCAGCAGCCGCACGATGAACACTGAAGCTTTCTTT. Its translation: CASSRTMNTEAFF.

This clone appeared a few times. The V and J genes are TRBV7-3 and TRBJ1-5, with no clear D. V lost 0 bases and J 4 bases, leaving 13 bases between the germline ends. The CDR3 loop spans 16 amino acids. Per germline, CDR1 SGHTA and CDR2 FQGTGA. For the CDR3, the DNA is TGTGCCAGCAGCTTAACGTTAATGTCGGGGAATCAGCCCCAGCATTTT. Amino acid sequence: CASSLTLMSGNQPQHF. Complete variable domain (other parts from reference TRBV7-3 and TRBJ1-5): GAGVSQTPSNKVTEKGKYVELRCDPISGHTALYWYRQSLGQGPEFLIYFQGTGAADDSGLPNDRFFAVRPEGSVSTLKIQRTERGDSAVYLCASSLTLMSGNQPQHFGDGTRLSIL.

The V call is TRBV9, the J call TRBJ2-3; D unresolved. The V gene's germline CDR1 is SGDLS and CDR2 YYNGEE. This CDR3 is 14 amino acids long. V was pared by 2 bases and J by 1 base, with 8 bases between. This CDR3 is CASSVPSGTDTQYF. The CDR3 bases are TGTGCCAGCAGCGTTCCGAGTGGCACAGATACGCAGTATTTT.

The chain recombines TRBV3-1 (or the pseudogene TRBV3-2) with TRBJ1-1; possible D gene TRBD1, 6 bases. Germline V CDR1 and CDR2: LGHDT, YNNKEL (reference sequence). The ends were cut back, 4 bases at V and 10 bases at J, with 19 bases in the middle. This CDR3 comprises 14 residues. The DNA for the CDR3 is TGTGCCAGCAGCCCCCCGAATGACAGGAGGAGAGCTTTCTTT. Translated, it gives CASSPPNDRRRAFF.

This chain joins TRBV2 and TRBJ1-5, with D uncertain. The V gene's germline CDR1 is SNHLY and CDR2 FYNNEI. V shed 7 bases and J shed 0 bases, with 7 bases lying between them. The CDR3 runs to 13 residues. The CDR3, as DNA: TGTGCCAGCAATAATTTTAGCAATCAGCCCCAGCATTTT. It translates to CASNNFSNQPQHF.

The J gene is TRBJ1-1, the V gene TRBV5-6, with 8 bases lining up with TRBD1. Germline V gene sequence: CDR1 SGHDT, CDR2 YYEEEE. V trimming: 0 bases; J trimming: 3 bases; junction bases outside the gene matches: 4. This CDR3 is 15 amino acids long. CDR3 sequence (DNA): TGTGCCAGCAGCTTGGCAGGGGGCGGGGACACTGAAGCTTTCTTT. This sequence encodes CASSLAGGGDTEAFF.

A single count supports this clone. The rearrangement joins TRBV15 to TRBJ2-6; D unclear. V lost 0 bases and J lost 1, with 7 bases in between. The CDR3 is 16 amino acids. Germline values: CDR1 LNHNV, CDR2 YYDKDF (reference sequence). CDR3 nucleotides: TGTGCCACCAGCAGAGATTGGGCGTCTGGGGCCAACGTCCTGACTTTC. Translating it yields CATSRDWASGANVLTF.

The chain is built from TRBV5-1 and TRBJ1-1; unclear D gene. The CDR3 spans 14 residues. V lost 1 base and J lost 4, with 11 bases in between. Looked up from germline, CDR1 is SGHRS and CDR2 is YFSETQ. CDR3 loop: CASSLIWRTTEAFF. The CDR3 DNA sequence: TGCGCCAGCAGCTTGATTTGGCGGACCACTGAAGCTTTCTTT.

V is TRBV24-1 and J is TRBJ2-3, with TRBD2 identical over 9 bases. J was trimmed by 0 bases and V by 4 bases; bases with no gene match: 1. Germline assignment: CDR1 KGHDR and CDR2 SFDVKD. The CDR3 runs 15 residues. The CDR3 sequence: CATSETSGSTDTQYF. CDR3 DNA sequence: TGTGCCACCAGTGAGACTAGCGGAAGCACAGATACGCAGTATTTT.

The genes are TRBV3-1 (or the pseudogene TRBV3-2) and TRBJ1-3; TRBD1 matches at 8 bases. The CDR3 has 16 residues. Germline-derived CDR1 and CDR2 are LGHDT and YNNKEL (reference sequence). After removal of 4 bases from V and 4 bases from J, the junction contained 9 bases not matched to a gene. The CDR3 loop reads CASSLPGQALGNTIYF. The CDR3, as DNA: TGTGCCAGCAGCCTTCCGGGACAGGCCCTCGGAAACACCATATATTTT.

This clone came up a few times. The chain carries TRBV5-6 and TRBJ2-6; 11 nucleotides agree with TRBD1. V shed 5 bases, J shed 2 bases, and the junction held 6 bases outside the gene matches. Germline V gene lookup returns CDR1 SGHDT and CDR2 YYEEEE. The CDR3 loop spans 17 amino acids. CDR3 residues: CASRRDRGSAGANVLTF. As DNA, the CDR3 is TGTGCCAGCAGGCGGGACAGGGGGTCCGCTGGGGCCAACGTCCTGACTTTC.

The chain recombines TRBV2 with TRBJ2-7; no clear D. V dropped 8 bases and J dropped 7 bases, with 18 bases sitting between them. Germline V gives CDR1 SNHLY, CDR2 FYNNEI. The CDR3 consists of 13 residues. Written as DNA, the CDR3 is TGTGCCAGCGGTGGAAGACTGCTTGGAGAGCAGTACTTC. Translating gives CASGGRLLGEQYF.

The chain uses TRBV29-1 and TRBJ2-5, with D possibly matching TRBD2 (5 bases). Between the trimmed V and J ends, which lost 4 bases and 5 bases, there was a span of 14 bases. Germline lookup yields CDR1 SQVTM and CDR2 ANQGSEA. CDR3 size: 13 residues. The CDR3 reads CSVVGEGGETQYF. The CDR3 DNA is TGCAGCGTTGTCGGTGAGGGCGGGGAGACCCAGTACTTC.

The rearrangement links TRBV6-1 to TRBJ1-2; TRBD1 is a possible D gene (5 bases). V gave up 6 bases and J gave up 4 bases, with 9 bases separating them. The CDR3 consists of 12 residues. Per germline, CDR1 MNHNS and CDR2 SASEGT. The CDR3 region is CASSRDSYGYTF. CDR3 sequence (DNA): TGTGCCAGCAGCCGAGACAGCTATGGCTACACCTTC.

The J gene is TRBJ2-2, the V gene TRBV4-1; D is ambiguous. Trimming took off 9 bases at V and 2 bases at J, with 22 bases between the two ends. The CDR3 contains 17 residues. Germline V gives CDR1 MGHRA, CDR2 YSYEKL. The DNA for the CDR3 is TGCGCCAGTCGCCCGCGCGGACGACCTATAAACACCGGGGAGCTGTTTTTT. Residues: CASRPRGRPINTGELFF.

This chain uses TRBV9 with TRBJ2-5; the match to TRBD2 covers 16 bases. The CDR3 has 18 amino acids. V shed 3 bases, J shed 1 base, and the junction held 6 bases outside the gene matches. The germline V gene encodes CDR1 SGDLS and CDR2 YYNGEE. CDR3 protein: CASSAGLAGGLVQETQYF. The CDR3, as DNA: TGTGCCAGCAGCGCGGGACTAGCGGGAGGGTTAGTCCAAGAGACCCAGTACTTC.

This chain joins TRBV5-5 and TRBJ2-7; D is perhaps TRBD1 (6 bases). Germline loops: CDR1 SGHKS, CDR2 YYEKEE (reference sequence). Trimming shortened V by 3 bases and J by 3 bases, and 19 bases separated the two germline ends. This CDR3 comprises 16 residues. CDR3 in DNA: TGTGCCAGCAGCTCAAGCCCTATGGACAGAGTCTACGAGCAGTACGTC. Its translation: CASSSSPMDRVYEQYV.